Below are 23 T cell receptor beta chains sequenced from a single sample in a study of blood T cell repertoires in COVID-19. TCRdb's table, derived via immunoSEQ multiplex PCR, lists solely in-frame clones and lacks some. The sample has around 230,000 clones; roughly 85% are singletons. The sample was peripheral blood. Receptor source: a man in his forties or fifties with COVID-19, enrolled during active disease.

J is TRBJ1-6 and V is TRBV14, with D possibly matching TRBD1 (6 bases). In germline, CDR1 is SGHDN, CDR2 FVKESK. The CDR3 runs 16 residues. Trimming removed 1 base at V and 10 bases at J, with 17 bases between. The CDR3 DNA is TGTGCCAGCAGCCAAGTGGGTAGGGACATGTTCTCACCCCTCCACTTT. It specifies CASSQVGRDMFSPLHF.

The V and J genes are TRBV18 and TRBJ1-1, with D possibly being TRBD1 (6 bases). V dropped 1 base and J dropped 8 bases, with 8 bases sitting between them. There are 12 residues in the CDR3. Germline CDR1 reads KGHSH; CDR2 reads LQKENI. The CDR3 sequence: CASSPQDREAFF. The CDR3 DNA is TGTGCCAGCTCACCACAAGACAGGGAAGCTTTCTTT.

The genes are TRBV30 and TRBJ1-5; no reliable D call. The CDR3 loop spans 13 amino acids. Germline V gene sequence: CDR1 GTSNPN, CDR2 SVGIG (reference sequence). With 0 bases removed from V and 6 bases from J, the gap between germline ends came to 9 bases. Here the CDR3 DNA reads TGTGCCTGGAGTGTAATTCCCGGTCAGCCCCAGCATTTT. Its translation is CAWSVIPGQPQHF.

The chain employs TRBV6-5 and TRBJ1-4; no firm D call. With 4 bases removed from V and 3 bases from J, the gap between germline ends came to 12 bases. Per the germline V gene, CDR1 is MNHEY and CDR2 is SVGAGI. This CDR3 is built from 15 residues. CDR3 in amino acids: CASSFPGEANEKLFF. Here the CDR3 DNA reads TGTGCCAGCAGTTTTCCCGGGGAAGCTAATGAAAAACTGTTTTTT.

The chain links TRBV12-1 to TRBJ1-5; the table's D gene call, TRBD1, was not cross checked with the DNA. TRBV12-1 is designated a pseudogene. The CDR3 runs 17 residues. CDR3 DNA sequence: TGTGCCAGCAGCCTCACCCTCGACAGGAAAGTTGGACAGCCCCAGCATTTT. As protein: CASSLTLDRKVGQPQHF.

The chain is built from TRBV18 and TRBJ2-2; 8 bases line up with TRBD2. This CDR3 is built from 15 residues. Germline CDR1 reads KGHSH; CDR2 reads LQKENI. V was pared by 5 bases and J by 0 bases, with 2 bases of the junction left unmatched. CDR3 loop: CASSNSGANTGELFF. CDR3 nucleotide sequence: TGTGCCAGCTCAAATAGCGGGGCGAACACCGGGGAGCTGTTTTTT.

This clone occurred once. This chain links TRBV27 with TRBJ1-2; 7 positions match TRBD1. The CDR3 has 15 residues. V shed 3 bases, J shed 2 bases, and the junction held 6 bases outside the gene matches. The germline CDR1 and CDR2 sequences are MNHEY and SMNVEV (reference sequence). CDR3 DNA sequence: TGTGCCAGCAGTTTTCAGGGGGAACCCAACTATGGCTACACCTTC. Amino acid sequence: CASSFQGEPNYGYTF.

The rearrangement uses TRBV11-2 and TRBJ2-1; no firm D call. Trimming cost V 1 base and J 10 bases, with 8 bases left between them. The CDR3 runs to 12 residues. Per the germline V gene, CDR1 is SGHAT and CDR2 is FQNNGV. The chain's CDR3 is CASSLAGEEQFF. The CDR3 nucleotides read TGTGCCAGCAGCTTAGCCGGTGAAGAGCAGTTCTTC. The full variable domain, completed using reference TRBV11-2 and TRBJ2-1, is EAGVAQSPRYKIIEKRQSVAFWCNPISGHATLYWYQQILGQGPKLLIQFQNNGVVDDSQLPKDRFSAERLKGVDSTLKIQPAKLEDSAVYLCASSLAGEEQFFGPGTRLTVL.

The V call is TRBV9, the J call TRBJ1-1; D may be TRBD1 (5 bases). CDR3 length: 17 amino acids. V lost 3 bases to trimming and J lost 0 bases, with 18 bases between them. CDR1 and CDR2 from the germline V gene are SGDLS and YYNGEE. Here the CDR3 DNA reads TGTGCCAGCAGCGGATCGGGGGGGACTAACATGAACACTGAAGCTTTCTTT. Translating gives CASSGSGGTNMNTEAFF.

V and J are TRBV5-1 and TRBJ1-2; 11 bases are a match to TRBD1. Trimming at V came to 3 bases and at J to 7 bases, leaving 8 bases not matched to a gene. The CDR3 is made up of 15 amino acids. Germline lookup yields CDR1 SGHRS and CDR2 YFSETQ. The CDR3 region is CASSSEGQGVGGYTF. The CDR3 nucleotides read TGCGCCAGCAGCTCGGAGGGACAGGGGGTGGGTGGCTACACCTTC.

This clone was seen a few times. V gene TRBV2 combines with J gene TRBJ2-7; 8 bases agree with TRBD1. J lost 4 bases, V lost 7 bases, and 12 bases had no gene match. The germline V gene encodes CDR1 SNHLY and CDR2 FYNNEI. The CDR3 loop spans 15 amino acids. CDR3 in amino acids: CASMEGTGKGYEQYF. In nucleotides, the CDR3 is TGTGCCAGCATGGAGGGGACAGGAAAGGGATACGAGCAGTACTTC.

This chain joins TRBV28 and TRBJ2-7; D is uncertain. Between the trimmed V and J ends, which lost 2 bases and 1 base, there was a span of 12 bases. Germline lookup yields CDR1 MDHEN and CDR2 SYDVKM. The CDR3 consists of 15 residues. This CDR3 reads CASSLVLARSYEQYF. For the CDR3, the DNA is TGTGCCAGCAGTTTAGTTTTGGCCAGGTCCTACGAGCAGTACTTC.

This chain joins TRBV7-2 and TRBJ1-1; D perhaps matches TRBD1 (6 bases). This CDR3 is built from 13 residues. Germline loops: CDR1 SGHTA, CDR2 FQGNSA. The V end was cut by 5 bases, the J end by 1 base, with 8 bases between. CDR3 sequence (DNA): TGTGCCAGCAGCAGGGACACGAACACTGAAGCTTTCTTT. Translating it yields CASSRDTNTEAFF.

CDR3 sequence: CARSLNRTGAYEQYF. As DNA, the CDR3 is TGTGCCAGAAGCTTGAACCGGACAGGTGCCTACGAGCAGTACTTC. V is TRBV5-3 and J is TRBJ2-7; 7 bases agree with TRBD1. TRBV5-3 counts as an open reading frame of uncertain function. Losses at the gene ends were 1 base for V and 2 bases for J; bases not matched to a gene: 6. CDR3 length: 15 amino acids.

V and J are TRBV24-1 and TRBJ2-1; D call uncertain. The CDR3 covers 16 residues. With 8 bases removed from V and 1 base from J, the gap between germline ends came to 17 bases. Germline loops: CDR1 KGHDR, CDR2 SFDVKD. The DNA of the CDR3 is TGTGCCACCATGAGAGGCGACCTCAATTCCTACAATGAGCAGTTCTTC. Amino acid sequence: CATMRGDLNSYNEQFF.

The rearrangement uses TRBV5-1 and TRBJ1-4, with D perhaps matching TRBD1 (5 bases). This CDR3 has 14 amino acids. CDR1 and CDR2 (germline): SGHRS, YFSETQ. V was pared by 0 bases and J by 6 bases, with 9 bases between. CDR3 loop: CASSLGPGDEKLFF. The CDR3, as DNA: TGCGCCAGCAGCTTGGGGCCGGGGGATGAAAAACTGTTTTTT.

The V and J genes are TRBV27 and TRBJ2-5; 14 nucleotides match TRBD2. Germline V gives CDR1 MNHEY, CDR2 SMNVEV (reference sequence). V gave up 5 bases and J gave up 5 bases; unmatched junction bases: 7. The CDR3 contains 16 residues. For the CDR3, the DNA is TGTGCCAGCAGTAGGGGACTAGCGGGGGCATCGGAGACCCAGTACTTC. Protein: CASSRGLAGASETQYF.

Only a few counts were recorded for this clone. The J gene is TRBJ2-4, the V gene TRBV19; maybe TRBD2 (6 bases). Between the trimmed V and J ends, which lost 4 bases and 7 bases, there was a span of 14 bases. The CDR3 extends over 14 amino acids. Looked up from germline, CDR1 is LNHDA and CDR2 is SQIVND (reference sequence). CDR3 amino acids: CASSNQVGGNIQYF. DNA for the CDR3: TGTGCCAGTAGTAACCAGGTTGGGGGGAACATTCAGTACTTC.

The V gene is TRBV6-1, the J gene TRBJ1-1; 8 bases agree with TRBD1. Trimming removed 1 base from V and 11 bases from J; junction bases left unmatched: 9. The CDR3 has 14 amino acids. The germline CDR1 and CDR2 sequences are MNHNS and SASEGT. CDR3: CASSEGTGSHWAFF. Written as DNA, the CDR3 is TGTGCCAGCAGTGAAGGGACAGGGTCTCACTGGGCTTTCTTT.

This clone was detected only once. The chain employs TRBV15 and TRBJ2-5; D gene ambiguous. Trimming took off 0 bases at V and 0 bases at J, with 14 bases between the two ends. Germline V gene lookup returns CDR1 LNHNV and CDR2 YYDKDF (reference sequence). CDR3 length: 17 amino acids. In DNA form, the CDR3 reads TGTGCCACCAGCAGAGAAAAGGCCGACAAGTACCAAGAGACCCAGTACTTC. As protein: CATSREKADKYQETQYF.

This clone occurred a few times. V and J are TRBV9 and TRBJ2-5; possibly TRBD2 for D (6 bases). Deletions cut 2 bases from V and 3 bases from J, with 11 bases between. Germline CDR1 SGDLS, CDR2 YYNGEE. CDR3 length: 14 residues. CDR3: CASSVWDSEETQYF. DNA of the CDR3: TGTGCCAGCAGCGTCTGGGACTCTGAAGAGACCCAGTACTTC. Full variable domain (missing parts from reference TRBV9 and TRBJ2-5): DSGVTQTPKHLITATGQRVTLRCSPRSGDLSVYWYQQSLDQGLQFLIQYYNGEERAKGNILERFSAQQFPDLHSELNLSSLELGDSALYFCASSVWDSEETQYFGPGTRLLVL.

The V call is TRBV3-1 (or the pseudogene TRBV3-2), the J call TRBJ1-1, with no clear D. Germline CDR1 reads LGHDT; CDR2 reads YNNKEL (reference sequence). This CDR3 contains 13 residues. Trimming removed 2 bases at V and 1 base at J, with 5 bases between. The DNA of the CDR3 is TGTGCCAGCAGCCAATTGAGGAACACTGAAGCTTTCTTT. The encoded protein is CASSQLRNTEAFF.

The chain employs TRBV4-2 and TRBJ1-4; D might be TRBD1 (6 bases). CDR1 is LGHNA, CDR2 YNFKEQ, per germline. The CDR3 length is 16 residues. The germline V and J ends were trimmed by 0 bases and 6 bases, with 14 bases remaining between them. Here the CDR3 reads CASSQERGQRYEKLFF. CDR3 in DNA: TGTGCCAGCAGCCAAGAACGTGGACAGCGGTATGAAAAACTGTTTTTT.